This T cell receptor (beta chain) was profiled in a study of cytomegalovirus exposure and HLA in healthy donors. Overall study results and limits: Sequences of the TCR beta chain were said to predict the HLA-A and HLA-B alleles of most subjects accurately. In vitro confirmation showed three CMV-associated chains to be CMV antigen specific. TCR beta chain V- and J-gene trimming was linked, in a later analysis, to a missense variant in DCLRE1C.

Points on this clone: Antigen specificity is unknown.

Donors consisted of healthy bone marrow donors. Researchers ran the PCR with 60 Vbeta and 13 Jbeta primers. Assay used: immunoSEQ multiplex PCR; TCRdb lists only in-frame clones, some missing. In the table there are more than 90,000 clones, over 55% of which are singletons. The CDR3 has 14 amino acids. CDR1 is MNHEY and CDR2 is SVGAGI in the germline V gene. V lost 6 bases and J lost 1, with 12 bases in between. The sample consisted of PBMCs. V gene TRBV6-5 combines with J gene TRBJ1-2; no definite D call. This TCR was sampled from a boy younger than 18 in good health and CMV-seropositive. This chain's CDR3 is CASSPNAFNYGYTF. CDR3 in DNA: TGTGCCAGCAGCCCAAACGCGTTTAACTATGGCTACACCTTC.